Each of the 26 T cell receptor beta chains below was sequenced from the same sample in a study of technical replicates of blood from a few donors. Assay used: immunoSEQ multiplex PCR; TCRdb lists only in-frame clones, some missing. Altogether 80,000 to 90,000 clones are present, roughly 94% being singletons, with the ten largest covering under 0.3%. Sequencing was done on a sample of T cells isolated from PBMCs. The receptors shown here come from a human donor in good health.

V usage is TRBV5-1 and J usage is TRBJ2-1; a possible D gene is TRBD1 (5 bases). The V end was cut by 7 bases, the J end by 0 bases, with 8 bases between. CDR3 length: 13 amino acids. The germline CDR1 and CDR2 sequences are SGHRS and YFSETQ. This CDR3 is CASGTGSYNEQFF. The CDR3 bases are TGCGCCAGCGGAACAGGCTCCTACAATGAGCAGTTCTTC.

In its sample, this clone was seen once. A junction end diverges from the germline sequence, so it may reflect a read error. The CDR3 here is CASSIGLGITDTQYF. CDR3 nucleotides: TGTGCCAGTAGTATAGGACTAGGTATCACAGATACTCAGTATTTT. V and J are TRBV19 and TRBJ2-3; TRBD2 might be the D (6 bases). CDR3 length equals 15 residues. The V gene's germline CDR1 is LNHDA and CDR2 SQIVND (reference sequence).

V is TRBV10-1 and J is TRBJ2-7, with 7 bases aligning to TRBD1. The CDR3 length is 13 residues. The ends lost 6 bases at V and 6 bases at J; junction bases unmatched: 8. Per germline, CDR1 WNHNN and CDR2 SYGVQD (reference sequence). CDR3 region: CASRPDRASEQYF. The CDR3, as DNA: TGCGCCAGCAGGCCCGACAGGGCGAGCGAGCAGTACTTC.

The chain couples TRBV11-2 to TRBJ2-7; 11 positions agree with TRBD2. Germline CDR1 SGHAT, CDR2 FQNNGV. This CDR3 spans 18 amino acids. V was pared by 2 bases and J by 4 bases, with 13 bases of the junction left unmatched. CDR3 sequence reads: CASSLRGSGRARSYEQYF. CDR3 bases: TGTGCCAGCAGCTTACGGGGTAGCGGGAGGGCCCGTTCTTACGAGCAGTACTTC.

The chain links TRBV29-1 to TRBJ2-7, with D possibly being TRBD1 (5 bases). V shed 1 base and J shed 5 bases, with 18 bases lying between them. Germline CDR1 SQVTM, CDR2 ANQGSEA. This CDR3 is 15 amino acids long. CDR3 in DNA: TGCAGCGTTGAAGTAGGAGACTCCCCCAGGGACGAGCAGTACTTC. Translation gives CSVEVGDSPRDEQYF.

This clone was counted only a few times. The chain uses TRBV2 and TRBJ2-1; 7 bases fit TRBD1. Trimming cost V 7 bases and J 2 bases; bases outside gene matches: 5. Per germline, CDR1 SNHLY and CDR2 FYNNEI. The CDR3 runs to 14 residues. CDR3 nucleotide sequence: TGTGCCAGCAAACCGACAGGGACCTACAATGAGCAGTTCTTC. It translates to CASKPTGTYNEQFF.

V gene TRBV19 combines with J gene TRBJ1-1; D uncertain. CDR1 LNHDA and CDR2 SQIVND come from the germline V gene (reference sequence). This CDR3 spans 12 amino acids. Trimming shortened V by 8 bases and J by 3 bases, and 10 bases separated the two germline ends. The CDR3 nucleotides are TGTGCCAGTCTTGACACCTACACTGAAGCTTTCTTT. Its protein product is CASLDTYTEAFF.

The J gene is TRBJ2-2, the V gene TRBV6-5, with D unresolved. V was trimmed by 5 bases and J by 1 base, leaving 5 bases between them. CDR1 is MNHEY and CDR2 is SVGAGI in the germline V gene. CDR3 length: 13 amino acids. CDR3 sequence: CASSPLNTGELFF. CDR3 DNA sequence: TGTGCCAGCAGTCCACTGAACACCGGGGAGCTGTTTTTT.

The genes are TRBV4-1 and TRBJ2-7; D possibly corresponds to TRBD2 (5 bases). Looked up from germline, CDR1 is MGHRA and CDR2 is YSYEKL. Trimming cost V 2 bases and J 2 bases, with 13 bases left between them. The CDR3 length is 15 residues. CDR3 nucleotide sequence: TGCGCCAGCAGCCAACAGGAGGCGATGACCTACGAGCAGTACTTC. Amino acids: CASSQQEAMTYEQYF.

The chain employs TRBV6-1 and TRBJ2-3, with D tentatively TRBD2 (6 bases). The CDR3 has 14 residues. Germline V gene data show CDR1 as MNHNS and CDR2 as SASEGT. The V end was cut by 10 bases, the J end by 4 bases, with 18 bases between. The CDR3 DNA reads as TGTGCCATTTCTTGGCGGGGCCTTTCAGATACGCAGTATTTT. Translated, it gives CAISWRGLSDTQYF.

V usage is TRBV5-1 and J usage is TRBJ2-7, with 12 bases matching TRBD2. The length of the CDR3 is 16 residues. The junction had 4 bases not matched to a gene; V was cut back by 3 bases and J by 0 bases. Germline CDR1 and CDR2: SGHRS and YFSETQ. The chain's CDR3 is CASSSLAGGPSYEQYF. DNA for the CDR3: TGCGCCAGCAGCTCCCTAGCGGGAGGGCCCTCCTACGAGCAGTACTTC.

V usage is TRBV18 and J usage is TRBJ1-1, with D unresolved. CDR3 length: 15 residues. Trimming cost V 1 base and J 1 base, with 10 bases left between them. In germline, CDR1 is KGHSH, CDR2 LQKENI. The DNA for the CDR3 is TGTGCCAGCTCACCACGACACCAAGGGAACACTGAAGCTTTCTTT. Encoded protein: CASSPRHQGNTEAFF.

The chain carries TRBV7-9 and TRBJ2-5; weak D call: TRBD1 (6 bases). Trimming removed 4 bases from V and 0 bases from J, with 15 bases in between. The CDR3 has 16 residues. CDR1 is SEHNR, CDR2 FQNEAQ, per germline (reference sequence). The CDR3 reads CASSSNTGHYQETQYF. CDR3 DNA: TGTGCCAGCAGCTCGAACACGGGACATTACCAAGAGACCCAGTACTTC. The complete variable domain, with remaining parts taken from reference TRBV7-9 and TRBJ2-5, reads DTGVSQNPRHKITKRGQNVTFRCDPISEHNRLYWYRQTLGQGPEFLTYFQNEAQLEKSRLLSDRFSAERPKGSFSTLEIQRTEQGDSAMYLCASSSNTGHYQETQYFGPGTRLLVL.

The gene calls are TRBV29-1 and TRBJ2-7; D remains ambiguous. Trimming took off 5 bases at V and 4 bases at J, with 9 bases between the two ends. Germline loops: CDR1 SQVTM, CDR2 ANQGSEA. This CDR3 is built from 11 residues. CDR3 sequence (DNA): TGCAGCGTTCGTCCAGGTTACGAGCAGTACTTC. It encodes CSVRPGYEQYF.

The rearrangement joins TRBV29-1 to TRBJ2-7, with D unresolved. Germline V CDR1 and CDR2: SQVTM, ANQGSEA. V was pared by 4 bases and J by 0 bases, with 7 bases between. The CDR3 has 12 residues. CDR3 in DNA: TGCAGCGTTGTTCAGGCCTCCTACGAGCAGTACTTC. The encoded protein is CSVVQASYEQYF.

This chain links TRBV10-3 with TRBJ2-1; TRBD1 aligns across 12 bases. CDR3 length: 15 amino acids. V shed 6 bases and J 6 bases; nucleotides not matched to a gene: 6. Germline lookup yields CDR1 ENHRY and CDR2 SYGVKD. In nucleotides, the CDR3 is TGTGCCATCAGGGCGGGACAGGGGGCTATCAATGAGCAGTTCTTC. Translated, it gives CAIRAGQGAINEQFF.

This clone was observed a single time. CDR3 residues: CASSVGSHYEQYF. The CDR3 nucleotides read TGTGCCAGCAGCGTAGGTAGTCATTACGAGCAGTACTTC. The chain uses TRBV9 and TRBJ2-7, with D hard to call. This CDR3 has 13 amino acids. CDR1 and CDR2 from the germline V gene are SGDLS and YYNGEE. Trimming left V 0 bases short and J 4 bases short, with 8 bases between.

The chain joins TRBV12-1 to TRBJ2-1; TRBD2, the table's D call, lacks a check against the DNA. TRBV12-1 is noted as a pseudogene. This CDR3 contains 15 residues. CDR3 bases: TGTGCCAGCAGTAAAAGGGGGGGAAGGTTCAATGAGCAGTTCTTC. It codes for CASSKRGGRFNEQFF.

This sequence joins TRBV4-1 and TRBJ1-1; D is ambiguous. This CDR3 has 15 amino acids. Germline V CDR1 and CDR2: MGHRA, YSYEKL. V gave up 0 bases and J gave up 8 bases, with 16 bases separating them. This CDR3 is CASSQDRGKAREAFF. CDR3 nucleotides: TGCGCCAGCAGCCAAGATCGCGGGAAGGCTAGGGAAGCTTTCTTT.

This chain joins TRBV15 and TRBJ2-1; 10 bases fit TRBD1. This CDR3 comprises 16 residues. V lost 4 bases, J lost 5 bases, and 8 bases stayed unmatched. Germline V lookup: CDR1 LNHNV, CDR2 YYDKDF (reference sequence). This CDR3 is CATSTDRDRGHNEQFF. The CDR3 DNA follows: TGTGCCACCAGCACAGACCGGGACAGGGGCCACAATGAGCAGTTCTTC.

The J gene is TRBJ1-1, the V gene TRBV15; the D gene is possibly TRBD1 (5 bases). Per germline, CDR1 LNHNV and CDR2 YYDKDF (reference sequence). Deletions cut 3 bases from V and 10 bases from J, with 18 bases between. There are 14 residues in the CDR3. Here the CDR3 reads CATSSGGDPRGAFF. CDR3 in DNA: TGTGCCACCAGCAGCGGAGGGGACCCCCGGGGAGCTTTCTTT.

The gene calls are TRBV6-5 and TRBJ1-2, with D maybe TRBD1 (5 bases). The V gene lost 0 bases and the J gene lost 5 bases, with 13 bases spanning the gap. Germline V gives CDR1 MNHEY, CDR2 SVGAGI. The CDR3 spans 15 residues. Here the CDR3 reads CASSYSWGVSYGYTF. The CDR3 nucleotides are TGTGCCAGCAGTTACTCGTGGGGGGTGAGTTATGGCTACACCTTC.

This sequence joins TRBV28 and TRBJ1-4, with D uncertain. CDR3 length equals 11 residues. V lost 8 bases and J lost 7, with 8 bases in between. CDR1 is MDHEN, CDR2 SYDVKM, per germline. As DNA, the CDR3 is TGTGCCAGCCGGGGAATTGAAAAACTGTTTTTT. This gives the protein CASRGIEKLFF.

The chain carries TRBV11-1 and TRBJ2-3, with D perhaps matching TRBD2 (6 bases). The CDR3 has 12 residues. V was cut by 3 bases and J by 8 bases, with 9 bases left in between. Germline V lookup: CDR1 SGHAT, CDR2 FQDESV (reference sequence). The CDR3 region has the DNA TGTGCCAGCAGCTTTCTGGGAGGTACGCAGTATTTT. This translates into CASSFLGGTQYF.

The sample holds one count of this clone. A junction boundary mismatches the germline segment, possibly from a read error. This sequence joins TRBV7-7 and TRBJ2-2; maybe TRBD1 (6 bases). The CDR3 loop spans 16 amino acids. The germline gives CDR1 SSHAT, CDR2 FNYEAQ (reference sequence). CDR3 amino acids: CASSFSTDRYSGELFF. The CDR3 coding sequence is TGTGCTAGCAGCTTCTCCACGGACAGATATTCCGGGGAGCTGTTTTTT.

This rearrangement joins TRBV19 to TRBJ2-7; 8 bases agree with TRBD1. The germline CDR1 and CDR2 sequences are LNHDA and SQIVND (reference sequence). The CDR3 is made up of 14 amino acids. Trimming took 5 bases from V and 5 from J; bases not matched to a gene: 8. The CDR3 is CASSFPGQVNEQYF. CDR3 DNA: TGTGCCAGTAGTTTTCCGGGACAGGTTAACGAGCAGTACTTC.